This TCR beta chain was documented in a study of molecular identifiers for immune sequencing clone quantification. TCRdb processed the PCR reads anew with MiXCR; each CDR3 protein has one entry. Of roughly 40,000 distinct CDR3 sequences detected, 24% appear once; the ten largest clones hold about 0.91%. Trimming stripped 1 base from V and 3 bases from J, with 12 bases between. This CDR3 has 15 residues. CDR1 is SEHNR and CDR2 is FQNEAQ in the germline V gene (reference sequence). To note about this clonotype: This may come from a read error, since a much larger clone is one base off.

The chain is built from TRBV7-9 and TRBJ2-5; D unclear. The sequencing sample was made of naive CD8+ T cells from blood, with Jurkat cell RNA spiked in. Subset noted: FACS-sorted CD8+CD4-CCR7+CD45RA+ naive T cells. The origin of this receptor is a human donor in good health. Some libraries in this study had Jurkat cell RNA spiked in. The CDR3 nucleotides are TGTGCCAGCAGCTTAGTTCGCGGCGGAGAAGAGACCCAGTACTTC. It codes for CASSLVRGGEETQYF.